This TCR beta chain came from a study of T cells in Graves' hyperthyroidism and ophthalmopathy. Whole-study context: Prior to any treatment, at the point of initial diagnosis, peripheral blood was collected.

About this clonotype: As yet, its antigen is unknown.

General observations from the study: Ophthalmopathy was model-predicted a median approximately 6.4 months pre-onset.

Any patient presenting with uncontrolled infection, other autoimmune disease, pregnancy or lactation was left out. Thyroid ultrasound and orbital computed tomography, with clinical symptoms and serum thyroxine and TRAb, informed diagnoses. Template material for amplifying TCR beta CDR3 regions consisted of RNA transcripts. The HTBI primer set served for first-round RT-PCR of the TCR CDR3. TCRdb reprocessed the multiplex PCR reads via MiXCR and lists one record per CDR3 protein. The sample has about 520,000 distinct CDR3 sequences; roughly 24% are singletons. Trimming cost V 5 bases and J 0 bases, with 7 bases left between them. Germline V gives CDR1 KGHSH, CDR2 LQKENI. This CDR3 region has 14 residues.

Sequencing was done on a sample of blood. The rearrangement joins TRBV18 to TRBJ2-2; the D is unclear. This sequence originates from a woman aged 30 to 39 with Graves' ophthalmopathy. CDR3 DNA sequence: TGTGCCAGCTCATCAGAGACGAACACCGGGGAGCTGTTTTTT. The encoded protein is CASSSETNTGELFF.